A single sample is the source of the 18 T cell receptor beta chains below, sequenced in a study of blood T cells in healthy people across ages. Primed by a sample-barcoded 5' primer and a J-beta primer mix, a second PCR proceeded for 7 to 11 cycles. TCRdb fed the 5' RACE reads into MiXCR, producing one record per CDR3 protein. The table lists some 930,000 distinct CDR3 sequences, 25% to 30% of them singletons, with approximately 10% in the top ten. These data were also filed under a second study, of T cells of mothers and their children.

The sequencing input was blood. The receptors shown here come from a woman in her thirties or forties in good health.

The V call is TRBV13, the J call TRBJ2-3; D may be TRBD2 (5 bases). The CDR3 consists of 16 residues. Trimming removed 0 bases from V and 3 bases from J, with 13 bases in between. Germline V CDR1 and CDR2: PRHDT, FYEKMQ (reference sequence). The CDR3 DNA reads TGTGCCAGCAGCTTAGGATCTGCAGAGGGAACAGATACGCAGTATTTT. It codes for CASSLGSAEGTDTQYF.

This chain uses TRBV18 with TRBJ2-1; D not certain. Germline V lookup: CDR1 KGHSH, CDR2 LQKENI. The CDR3 covers 17 residues. V dropped 2 bases and J dropped 0 bases, with 14 bases sitting between them. CDR3 residues: CASSPGTGSSSYNEQFF. In nucleotides, the CDR3 is TGTGCCAGCTCACCAGGAACGGGCTCCAGCTCCTACAATGAGCAGTTCTTC.

Only a few counts were recorded for this clonotype. The V gene is TRBV20-1, the J gene TRBJ1-1; 7 nucleotides line up with TRBD1. This CDR3 has 15 residues. After removal of 1 base from V and 4 bases from J, the junction contained 9 bases not matched to a gene. The V gene's germline CDR1 is DFQATT and CDR2 SNEGSKA (reference sequence). The CDR3 DNA is TGCAGTGCTAGAGGCGACAGGGATCGAGGCACTGAAGCTTTCTTT. It specifies CSARGDRDRGTEAFF.

This sequence joins TRBV7-9 and TRBJ1-6; D is perhaps TRBD1 (6 bases). Trimming cost V 6 bases and J 9 bases, with 12 bases left between them. The germline gives CDR1 SEHNR, CDR2 FQNEAQ (reference sequence). The CDR3 totals 13 residues. The CDR3 loop reads CASSSGAGSPLHF. CDR3 nucleotide sequence: TGTGCCAGCAGTTCAGGGGCTGGTTCACCCCTCCACTTT.

The V gene is TRBV2, the J gene TRBJ2-1; unclear D gene. The CDR3 has 13 residues. Trimming took 6 bases from V and 9 from J, leaving 15 bases between them. Looked up from germline, CDR1 is SNHLY and CDR2 is FYNNEI. The CDR3 here is CASSPEVMSEQFF. The CDR3 bases are TGTGCCAGCAGCCCTGAGGTCATGTCTGAGCAGTTCTTC.

The rearrangement links TRBV5-1 to TRBJ1-2; D is uncertain. The V and J ends lost 1 base and 6 bases respectively, with 19 bases between them. The CDR3 is made up of 16 amino acids. Looked up from germline, CDR1 is SGHRS and CDR2 is YFSETQ. CDR3 in amino acids: CASSLSGRIVRDGYTF. The CDR3 nucleotides read TGCGCCAGCAGCTTGTCGGGAAGGATAGTTCGAGATGGCTACACCTTC.

Comment on this clonotype: This may come from a read error, since a much larger clone is one base off. The chain carries TRBV5-8 and TRBJ2-7, with D possibly TRBD2 on 5 matching bases. The CDR3 has 15 amino acids. Trimming pared 0 bases from V and 7 bases from J, leaving 17 bases between. Germline V gene sequence: CDR1 SGHTS, CDR2 YDEGEE. Written as DNA, the CDR3 is TGTGCCAGCAGCTTGGATAGAGCGGCCTACAATGAGCAGTACTTC. Protein product: CASSLDRAAYNEQYF.

The J gene is TRBJ1-2, the V gene TRBV7-9, with a tentative D call TRBD1 (5 bases). Germline V gene sequence: CDR1 SEHNR, CDR2 FQNEAQ (reference sequence). The CDR3 loop spans 14 amino acids. Trimming removed 5 bases at V and 7 bases at J, with 17 bases between. This CDR3 reads CASSGRDGSTGYTF. In DNA, the CDR3 is TGTGCCAGCAGCGGACGGGACGGATCTACTGGCTACACCTTC.

This clonotype has ten or more counts. This chain links TRBV10-3 with TRBJ2-5; 11 nucleotides agree with TRBD2. The CDR3 covers 16 residues. Looked up from germline, CDR1 is ENHRY and CDR2 is SYGVKD. After removal of 0 bases from V and 0 bases from J, the junction contained 0 bases not matched to a gene. The CDR3 nucleotides read TGTGCCATCAGTGAGTCGACTAGCGGGGACCAAGAGACCCAGTACTTC. Protein: CAISESTSGDQETQYF.

In the case of this clonotype: Since a much larger clone is just one base distant, this may be a read error. V gene TRBV4-3 combines with J gene TRBJ1-2; D is undetermined. The CDR3 runs to 13 residues. Trimming shortened V by 4 bases and J by 4 bases, and 10 bases separated the two germline ends. CDR1 and CDR2 from the germline V gene are LGHNA and YSLEER. The CDR3, as DNA: TGCGCCAGCAGCCGCGACACGGCCTATGGCTACACCTTC. Protein product: CASSRDTAYGYTF.

This clonotype was seen a few times. V gene TRBV28 combines with J gene TRBJ1-1; D remains unclear. The CDR3 sequence is 11 residues long. Germline CDR1 is MDHEN and CDR2 is SYDVKM. V dropped 5 bases and J dropped 6 bases, with 7 bases sitting between them. The CDR3: CASSIPAEAFF. The CDR3 DNA follows: TGTGCCAGCAGTATTCCAGCTGAAGCTTTCTTT.

With regard to this clonotype: One base away lies a much larger clone, so this may be a sequencing read error. This chain joins TRBV7-6 and TRBJ2-7; possible D gene TRBD1, 6 bases. The CDR3 loop spans 14 amino acids. Germline V gives CDR1 SGHVS, CDR2 FNYEAQ. The CDR3 DNA reads as TGTGCCGGCAGCGTGGACAGAAACTCCTACGAGCAGTACTTC. Translation gives CAGSVDRNSYEQYF.

This clonotype was seen at least ten times. The chain recombines TRBV4-1 with TRBJ2-3; TRBD2 agrees at 9 bases. Germline lookup yields CDR1 MGHRA and CDR2 YSYEKL. The CDR3 is made up of 17 amino acids. The junction had 9 bases not matched to a gene; V was cut back by 0 bases and J by 5 bases. The CDR3 loop reads CASSQDLAGGPIDTQYF. The CDR3 nucleotides read TGCGCCAGCAGCCAAGACCTGGCGGGGGGGCCAATAGATACGCAGTATTTT.

Only a few counts were recorded for this clonotype. A much more abundant neighbour one base away suggests this may be a read error. The rearrangement uses TRBV4-2 and TRBJ2-3, with no clear D. Germline values: CDR1 LGHNA, CDR2 YNFKEQ. The CDR3 extends over 12 amino acids. Trimming left V 0 bases short and J 4 bases short, with 2 bases between. In nucleotides, the CDR3 is TGTGCCAGCAGCCAAGATTCAGATACGCAGTATTTT. Translating gives CASSQDSDTQYF.

This clonotype turned up a few times. This chain connects TRBV15 to TRBJ1-1; D is unresolved. Trimming pared 2 bases from V and 10 bases from J, leaving 11 bases between. The CDR3 consists of 12 residues. Germline assignment: CDR1 LNHNV and CDR2 YYDKDF (reference sequence). CDR3 sequence (DNA): TGTGCCACCAGCAGAACCGGGAGTCTAGCTTTCTTT. Amino acids: CATSRTGSLAFF.

This clonotype was picked up a small number of times. The V gene is TRBV5-4, the J gene TRBJ2-1; 11 bases map to TRBD2. The CDR3 consists of 15 residues. Trimming took 2 bases from V and 8 from J; bases not matched to a gene: 6. Germline V gene sequence: CDR1 SGHNT, CDR2 YYREEE (reference sequence). The DNA of the CDR3 is TGTGCCAGCAGCTTTAGCGGGGGGGCCTCTGATGAGCAGTTCTTC. This translates into CASSFSGGASDEQFF.

This clonotype was seen repeatedly, ten times or more. The chain carries TRBV7-3 and TRBJ2-1; possibly TRBD2 for D (6 bases). There are 15 residues in the CDR3. Germline V gives CDR1 SGHTA, CDR2 FQGTGA. The V gene lost 2 bases and the J gene lost 4 bases, with 12 bases spanning the gap. The CDR3 bases are TGTGCCAGCAGCTTAGGATACGGGGGATACAATGAGCAGTTCTTC. It yields the protein CASSLGYGGYNEQFF. Full variable domain (remainder filled in from reference TRBV7-3 and TRBJ2-1): GAGVSQTPSNKVTEKGKYVELRCDPISGHTALYWYRQSLGQGPEFLIYFQGTGAADDSGLPNDRFFAVRPEGSVSTLKIQRTERGDSAVYLCASSLGYGGYNEQFFGPGTRLTVL.

In its sample, this clonotype was seen a few times. V is TRBV4-2 and J is TRBJ1-1; the D is unclear. V gave up 0 bases and J gave up 1 base, with 6 bases separating them. The CDR3 is made up of 14 amino acids. The germline CDR1 and CDR2 sequences are LGHNA and YNFKEQ. The CDR3 DNA reads as TGTGCCAGCAGCCAAGATCGGCAGAACACTGAAGCTTTCTTT. It is translated as CASSQDRQNTEAFF.